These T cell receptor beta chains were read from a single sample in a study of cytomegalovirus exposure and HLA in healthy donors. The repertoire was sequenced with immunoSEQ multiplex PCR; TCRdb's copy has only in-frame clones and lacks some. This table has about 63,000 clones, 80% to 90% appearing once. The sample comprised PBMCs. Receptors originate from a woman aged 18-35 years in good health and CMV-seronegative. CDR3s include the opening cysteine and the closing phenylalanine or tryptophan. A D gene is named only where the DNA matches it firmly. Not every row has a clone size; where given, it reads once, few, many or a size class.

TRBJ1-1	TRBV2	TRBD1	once	TGTGCCAGCACTATTGACAGGGGGGGAGTGGCTTTCTTT	CASTIDRGGVAFF
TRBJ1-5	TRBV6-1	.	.	TGTGCCAGCAGGCTGACAGTGACGGGCAATCAGCCCCAGCATTTT	CASRLTVTGNQPQHF
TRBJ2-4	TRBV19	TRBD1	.	TGTGCCAGTAGTTATGCCCGGGACAGTTTTCAGTACTTC	CASSYARDSFQYF
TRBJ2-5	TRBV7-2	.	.	TGTGCCAGCAGCTTAGGCGTCGGGGGTTTCCAAGAGACCCAGTACTTC	CASSLGVGGFQETQYF
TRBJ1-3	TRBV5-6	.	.	TGTGCCAGCAGCTTCTTAACAGGGGGAAACACCATATATTTT	CASSFLTGGNTIYF
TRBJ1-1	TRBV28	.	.	TGTGCCAGCAGTATCGCGGGGGGTCACACTGAAGCTTTCTTT	CASSIAGGHTEAFF
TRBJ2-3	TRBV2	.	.	TGTGCCAGCAGTGACCGCCCGGGGGCAGATACGCAGTATTTT	CASSDRPGADTQYF
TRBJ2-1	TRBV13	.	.	TGTGCCAGCAGCTTATGGAGGGCGGGGAACAATGAGCAGTTCTTC	CASSLWRAGNNEQFF
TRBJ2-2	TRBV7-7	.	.	TGTGCCAGCAGCATACTAGGCACCGGGGAGCTGTTTTTT	CASSILGTGELFF
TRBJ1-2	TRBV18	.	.	TGTGCCAGCTCACCCGAGATGAGTTCCTATGGCTACACCTTC	CASSPEMSSYGYTF
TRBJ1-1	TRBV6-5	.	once	TGTGCCAGCAGTTACGGGGCTCGAGGGAACACTGAAGCTTTCTTT	CASSYGARGNTEAFF
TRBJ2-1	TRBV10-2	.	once	TGCGCCAGCAGTGACCACGAGCCCTCTGAGCAGTTCTTC	CASSDHEPSEQFF
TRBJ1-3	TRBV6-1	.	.	TGTGCCAGCCGACAGGCCTCTGGAAACACCATATATTTT	CASRQASGNTIYF
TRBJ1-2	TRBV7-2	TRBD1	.	TGTGCCAGCAGCCACCAAACAGGGGAGAGGTATGGCTACACCTTC	CASSHQTGERYGYTF
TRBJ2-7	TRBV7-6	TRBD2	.	TGTGCCAGCAGCTCGGGACTAGCGGGAATCTACGAGCAGTACTTC	CASSSGLAGIYEQYF
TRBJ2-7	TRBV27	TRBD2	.	TGTGCCAGCAGTCCTCGGTTTTATAGCGGGCCATACGAGCAGTACTTC	CASSPRFYSGPYEQYF
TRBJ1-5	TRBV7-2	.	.	TGTGCCAGCAGCTTAGCCAGAGGACATTATAGCAATCAGCCCCAGCATTTT	CASSLARGHYSNQPQHF
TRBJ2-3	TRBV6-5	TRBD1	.	TGTGCCAGCAGTTCGGGACAGGCATCAGATACGCAGTATTTT	CASSSGQASDTQYF
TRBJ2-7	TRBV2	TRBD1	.	TGTGCCAGCAGTGATCTTCCCGGACAGGGTGCAACCTACGAGCAGTACTTC	CASSDLPGQGATYEQYF
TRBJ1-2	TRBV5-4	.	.	TGTGCCAGCACGCAAAGGACAGATACTAACTATGGCTACACCTTC	CASTQRTDTNYGYTF
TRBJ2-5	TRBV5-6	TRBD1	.	TGTGCCAGCAGTACCGGGACAGGGAGAGAGACCCAGTACTTC	CASSTGTGRETQYF
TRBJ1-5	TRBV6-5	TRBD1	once	TGTGCCAGCAGCTGGACAGGGGAGGATCAGCCCCAGCATTTT	CASSWTGEDQPQHF
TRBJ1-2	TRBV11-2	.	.	TGTGCCAGCAGCTTAGTTTCAGGGGAAGGCTACACCTTC	CASSLVSGEGYTF
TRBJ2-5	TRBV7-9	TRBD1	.	TGTGCCAGCAGCTATGGGCAGGGGGAAGAGACCCAGTACTTC	CASSYGQGEETQYF
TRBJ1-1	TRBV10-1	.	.	TGCGCCAGCAGTGAGGCGGGCAGTCCCCCGGCTTTCTTT	CASSEAGSPPAFF
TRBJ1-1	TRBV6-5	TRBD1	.	TGTGCCAGCAGTTACTTCAGGGGGGAGAACACTGAAGCTTTCTTT	CASSYFRGENTEAFF
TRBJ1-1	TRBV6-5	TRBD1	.	TGTGCCAGCAGTTACGGGACAGGGGGCATCGGCACTGAAGCTTTCTTT	CASSYGTGGIGTEAFF
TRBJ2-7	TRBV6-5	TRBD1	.	TGTGCCAGCACCCGGGACAGGGGAGTTTGGAACGAGCAGTACTTC	CASTRDRGVWNEQYF
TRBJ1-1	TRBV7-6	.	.	TGTGCCAGCAGTTCAGGGAGGGCTGAAGCTTTCTTT	CASSSGRAEAFF
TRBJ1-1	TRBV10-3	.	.	TGTGCCATCAGACCCACAGGGAACACTGAAGCTTTCTTT	CAIRPTGNTEAFF
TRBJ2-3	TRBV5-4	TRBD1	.	TGTGCCAGCAGCCCCGGACAGGGGGCTGAGGATACGCAGTATTTT	CASSPGQGAEDTQYF
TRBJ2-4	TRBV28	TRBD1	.	TGTGCCAGCAGTTTAAGGGCAGGGGGAAACATTCAGTACTTC	CASSLRAGGNIQYF
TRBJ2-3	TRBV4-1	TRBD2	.	TGCGCCAGCAGCCAGGATCTAGCGGGAGGGTCAGATACGCAGTATTTT	CASSQDLAGGSDTQYF
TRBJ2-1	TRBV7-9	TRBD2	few	TGTGCCAGCAGCCCCGGGACTAGCGGGCACAATGAGCAGTTCTTC	CASSPGTSGHNEQFF
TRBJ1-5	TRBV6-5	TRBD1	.	TGTGCCACTAAGACAGGGGATCAGCCCCAGCATTTT	CATKTGDQPQHF
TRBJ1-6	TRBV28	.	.	TGTGCCAGCAGTTTTTCAGGGTCTTCACCCCTCCACTTT	CASSFSGSSPLHF
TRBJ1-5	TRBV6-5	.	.	TGTGCCAGCATGGGGGCTTCCCGCAATCAGCCCCAGCATTTT	CASMGASRNQPQHF
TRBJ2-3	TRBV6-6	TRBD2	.	TGTGCCAGCAGTTCCCTTCTAGCGGGAAGAGATACGCAGTATTTT	CASSSLLAGRDTQYF
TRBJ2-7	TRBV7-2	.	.	TGTGCCAGCAGCTTAGCTCCAGGGGAACCCTACGAGCAGTACTTC	CASSLAPGEPYEQYF
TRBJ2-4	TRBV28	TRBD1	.	TGTGCCAGCAGCATGGGACAGGTTAAAAACATTCAGTACTTC	CASSMGQVKNIQYF